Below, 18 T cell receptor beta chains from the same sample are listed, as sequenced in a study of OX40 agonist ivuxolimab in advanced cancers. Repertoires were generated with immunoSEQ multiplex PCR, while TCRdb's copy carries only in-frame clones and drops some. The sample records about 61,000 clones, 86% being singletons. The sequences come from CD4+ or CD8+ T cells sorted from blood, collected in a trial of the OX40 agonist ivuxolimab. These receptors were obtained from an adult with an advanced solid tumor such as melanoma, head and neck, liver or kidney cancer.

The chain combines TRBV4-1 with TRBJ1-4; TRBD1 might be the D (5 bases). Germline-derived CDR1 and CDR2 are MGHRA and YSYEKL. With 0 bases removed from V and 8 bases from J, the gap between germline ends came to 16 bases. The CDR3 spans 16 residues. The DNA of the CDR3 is TGCGCCAGCAGCCAAGACCCACGGGGGGGAGGCGAAAAACTGTTTTTT. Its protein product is CASSQDPRGGGEKLFF.

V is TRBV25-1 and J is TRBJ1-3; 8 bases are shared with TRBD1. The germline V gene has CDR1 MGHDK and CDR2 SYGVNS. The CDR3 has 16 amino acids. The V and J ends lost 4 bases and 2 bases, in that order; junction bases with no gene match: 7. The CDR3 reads CASSGGRTGTGNTIYF. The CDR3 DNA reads TGTGCCAGCAGTGGAGGGAGGACAGGGACTGGAAACACCATATATTTT.

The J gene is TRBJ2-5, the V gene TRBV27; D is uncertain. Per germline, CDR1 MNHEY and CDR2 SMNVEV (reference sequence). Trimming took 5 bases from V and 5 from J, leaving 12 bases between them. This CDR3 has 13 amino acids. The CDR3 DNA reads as TGTGCCAGCAGTACGATCGAAGGGGAGACCCAGTACTTC. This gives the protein CASSTIEGETQYF.

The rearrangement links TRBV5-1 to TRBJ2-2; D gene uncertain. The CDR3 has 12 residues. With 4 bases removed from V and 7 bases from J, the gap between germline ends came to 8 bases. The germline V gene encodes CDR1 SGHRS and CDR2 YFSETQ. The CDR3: CASSPEVGELFF. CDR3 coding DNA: TGCGCCAGCAGCCCAGAGGTCGGGGAGCTGTTTTTT.

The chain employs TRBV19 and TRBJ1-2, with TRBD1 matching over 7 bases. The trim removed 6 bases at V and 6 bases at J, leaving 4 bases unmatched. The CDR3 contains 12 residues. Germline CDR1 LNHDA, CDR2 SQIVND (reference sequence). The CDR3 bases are TGTGCCAGTAGACGGGGGACAGATGGCTACACCTTC. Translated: CASRRGTDGYTF.

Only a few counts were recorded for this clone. The CDR3 sequence is CASSFQGRGNSPLHF. The CDR3 coding sequence is TGTGCCAGCAGTTTCCAGGGGCGGGGTAATTCACCCCTCCACTTT. This chain connects TRBV6-5 to TRBJ1-6; D may be TRBD1 (6 bases). V gave up 4 bases and J gave up 6 bases, with 13 bases separating them. The V gene's germline CDR1 is MNHEY and CDR2 SVGAGI. This CDR3 is built from 15 residues.

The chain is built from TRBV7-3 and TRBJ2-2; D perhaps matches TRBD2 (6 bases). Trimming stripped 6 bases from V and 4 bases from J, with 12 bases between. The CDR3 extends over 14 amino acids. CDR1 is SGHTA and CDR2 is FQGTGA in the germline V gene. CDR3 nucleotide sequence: TGTGCCAGCAGGGAGGGTGGTACCACCGGGGAGCTGTTTTTT. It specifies CASREGGTTGELFF.

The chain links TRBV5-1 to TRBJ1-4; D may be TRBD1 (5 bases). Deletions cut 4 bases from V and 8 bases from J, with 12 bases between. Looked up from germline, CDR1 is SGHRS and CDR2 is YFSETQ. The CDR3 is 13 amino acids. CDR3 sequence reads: CASSTGGDEKLFF. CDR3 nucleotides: TGCGCCAGCAGCACCGGGGGGGACGAAAAACTGTTTTTT. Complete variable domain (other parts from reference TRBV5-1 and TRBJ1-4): KAGVTQTPRYLIKTRGQQVTLSCSPISGHRSVSWYQQTPGQGLQFLFEYFSETQRNKGNFPGRFSGRQFSNSRSEMNVSTLELGDSALYLCASSTGGDEKLFFGSGTQLSVL.

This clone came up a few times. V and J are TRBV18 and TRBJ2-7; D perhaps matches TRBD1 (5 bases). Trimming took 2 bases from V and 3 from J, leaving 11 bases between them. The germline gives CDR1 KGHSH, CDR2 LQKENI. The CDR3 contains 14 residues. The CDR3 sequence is CASSPFDSFYEQYF. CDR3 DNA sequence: TGTGCCAGCTCACCATTTGACAGTTTCTACGAGCAGTACTTC.

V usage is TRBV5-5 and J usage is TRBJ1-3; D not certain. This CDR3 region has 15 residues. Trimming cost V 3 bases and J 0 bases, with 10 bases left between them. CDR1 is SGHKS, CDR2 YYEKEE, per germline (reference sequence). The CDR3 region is CASSSQVLSGNTIYF. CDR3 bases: TGTGCCAGCAGCTCTCAGGTTCTCTCTGGAAACACCATATATTTT.

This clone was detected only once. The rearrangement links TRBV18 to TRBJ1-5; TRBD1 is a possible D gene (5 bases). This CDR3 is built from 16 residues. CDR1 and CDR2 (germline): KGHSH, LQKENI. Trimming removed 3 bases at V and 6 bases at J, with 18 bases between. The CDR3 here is CASSPTQVITGQPQHF. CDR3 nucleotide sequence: TGTGCCAGCTCACCGACACAGGTCATAACTGGTCAGCCCCAGCATTTT.

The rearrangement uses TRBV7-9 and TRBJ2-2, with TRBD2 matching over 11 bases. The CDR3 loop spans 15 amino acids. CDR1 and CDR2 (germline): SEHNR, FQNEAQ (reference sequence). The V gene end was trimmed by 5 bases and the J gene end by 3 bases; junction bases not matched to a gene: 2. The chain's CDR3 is CASSNSGGDTGELFF. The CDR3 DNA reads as TGTGCCAGCAGCAATAGCGGGGGGGACACCGGGGAGCTGTTTTTT.

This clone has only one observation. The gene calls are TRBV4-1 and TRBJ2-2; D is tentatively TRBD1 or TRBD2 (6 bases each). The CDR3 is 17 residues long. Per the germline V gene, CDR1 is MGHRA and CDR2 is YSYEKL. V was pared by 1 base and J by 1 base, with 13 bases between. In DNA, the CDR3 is TGCGCCAGCAGCCAAGGACCGGGGGCCAGGAACACCGGGGAGCTGTTTTTT. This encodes CASSQGPGARNTGELFF.

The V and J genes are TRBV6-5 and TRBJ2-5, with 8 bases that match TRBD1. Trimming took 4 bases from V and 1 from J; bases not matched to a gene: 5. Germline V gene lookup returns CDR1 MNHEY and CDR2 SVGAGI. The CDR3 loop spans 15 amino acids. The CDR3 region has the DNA TGTGCCAGCAGTTCGCACAGGGGGACCCAAGAGACCCAGTACTTC. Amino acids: CASSSHRGTQETQYF.

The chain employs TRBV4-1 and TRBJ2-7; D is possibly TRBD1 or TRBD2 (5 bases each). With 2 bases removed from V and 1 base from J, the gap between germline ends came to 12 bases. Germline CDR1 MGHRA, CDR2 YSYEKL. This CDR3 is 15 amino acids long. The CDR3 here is CASSQPGTGSYEQYF. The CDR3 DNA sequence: TGCGCCAGCAGCCAACCCGGGACGGGTTCCTACGAGCAGTACTTC.

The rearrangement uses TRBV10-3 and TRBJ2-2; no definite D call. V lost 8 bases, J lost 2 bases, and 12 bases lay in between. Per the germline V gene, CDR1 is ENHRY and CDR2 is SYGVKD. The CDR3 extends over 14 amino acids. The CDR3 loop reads CAIGTGLNTGELFF. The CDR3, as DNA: TGTGCCATCGGTACGGGCCTTAACACCGGGGAGCTGTTTTTT.

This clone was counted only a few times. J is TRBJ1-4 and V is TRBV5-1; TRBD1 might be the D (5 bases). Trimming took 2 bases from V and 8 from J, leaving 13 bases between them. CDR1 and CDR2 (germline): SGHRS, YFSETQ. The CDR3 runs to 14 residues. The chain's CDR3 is CASSLRPGDEKLFF. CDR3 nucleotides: TGCGCCAGCAGCTTAAGGCCTGGGGACGAAAAACTGTTTTTT.

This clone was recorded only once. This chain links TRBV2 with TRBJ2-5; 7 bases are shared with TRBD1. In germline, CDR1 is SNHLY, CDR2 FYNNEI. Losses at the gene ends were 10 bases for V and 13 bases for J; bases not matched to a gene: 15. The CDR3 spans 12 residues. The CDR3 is CAIHLDRLPWYF. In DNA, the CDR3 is TGTGCCATCCACCTGGACAGGCTCCCCTGGTACTTC.